This T cell receptor (beta chain) is drawn from a study of shared clonotypes between healthy human individuals (dated by TCRdb to about 2020). About the investigation overall: A few men and two women, aged 18 to 49 years, made up the cohort. For each donor, three plates each were used for CD4 naive and CD4 memory, two plates were used for CD8 naive, and one plate was used for CD8 memory. To estimate repertoire size and how much clonotypes are shared between individuals, the study performed deep sequencing of blood TCR repertoires from 4 to 6 healthy adults. Libraries were prepared and TCR repertoires were sequenced by different laboratories using diverse techniques, in order to increase sequencing depth and limit assay-specific biases. Each donor's leukapheresis produced roughly between roughly 0.9 and 9 billion PBMCs.

Comment on this clone: The antigen it recognizes is unknown. Base quality data are lacking; no much larger clone is found one base away.

The study at large found these results: Even with the large sequencing depth, rarefaction of the sorted-subset datasets indicated that sequencing was incomplete. Sampling was restricted to blood, and TCR repertoires in tissue are likely to differ from TCR repertoires in blood. Pairwise subsampling indicated that sequencing depth was expected to affect the degree of clonotype sharing among donors. Across a few donors, approximately 5% of naive CD4, approximately 4% of naive CD8, roughly 2.3% of memory CD4, and approximately 0.4% of memory CD8 clonotypes were shared. Clonotypes shared by all four sorted-subset donors showed higher generation probabilities than non-shared clonotypes. Because the study included only a small number of donors, the genetic and exposure-history diversity represented was limited. Naive subsets generally had larger estimated clonotype richness than memory subsets did.

The donors were healthy, HIV-negative adults who had no recently reported acute infections or vaccinations. All donors were Caucasian adults living in Nashville, Tennessee, USA. CD4+ T cells were enriched by magnetic negative selection; naive cells were then positively selected on CD45RA, and the negative fraction formed the memory subset. Blood was obtained by leukapheresis, after which PBMCs were separated by Ficoll-Histopaque density gradient centrifugation and cryopreserved in liquid nitrogen vapor phase. Purity and quantity of every magnetically sorted T cell population were checked by analytical flow cytometry. Genomic DNA was isolated from every sorted fraction and measured by UV absorbance on a Nanodrop 2000c. CDR1 is given as SGHTA and CDR2 as FQGTGA, both from the germline V gene. The CDR3 has 15 amino acids, counting the end cysteine and phenylalanine. Only the CDR3 DNA is retained, 45 bases long and in frame from the first base. The V end loses 5 bases and the J end loses 2 bases, and a stretch of 14 bases separates them.

Using the deep immunoSEQ assay, multiplex PCR amplified TCR CDR3 regions from genomic DNA. Extracted genomic DNA from each cell subset was spread evenly across all wells of several immunoSEQ 96-well plates, with each plate serving as a replicate. For sorted subsets, 200 to 250 ng of genomic DNA, equivalent to 25,000 to 35,000 T cell genomes, went into each replicate PCR. The purified libraries were quantified using a Qubit 3.0 fluorometer, sized with a Bioanalyzer 2100, and then quantified again using the KAPA Library Quantification kit. A separate single-read 150-cycle Illumina NextSeq 550 flow cell was used to sequence each immunoSEQ 96-well plate. Per the source publication's procedure: The immunoSEQ output contained only junctional sequences without quality scores, so filtering could not match that applied to full-length reads. To assign V/J genes and CDR3, sequences were annotated using PyIR, a Python wrapper for IgBLAST v1.9, with IMGT germline references. Any read was removed if the V/J assignment was weak (E-value above 1e-6), the CDR3 was missing, or the read contained stop codons, out-of-frame junctions, or ambiguous translated residues. V3J clonotypes were defined by identical inferred V gene, J gene, and CDR3 amino acid sequence. Percentage overlap between repertoires was calculated by dividing the number of shared unique clonotypes by the size of the smaller repertoire. Three approaches were used to assess repertoire richness: RTK rarefaction, the Chao1 estimator, and Recon v2.1 estimates of unobserved clonotypes. For all TCRbeta clonotypes obtained by the gDNA method from a few donors, generation probabilities were computed with OLGA. TCRdb took this table from immuneACCESS and kept in-frame rearrangements with V and J called. Such tables lack part of the clones; where checked against another copy, unresolved V genes explain under half of the gap, and the rest is unexplained. V and J calls and clone size follow that table, whereas D and trimming were derived from the DNA. A total of approximately 2,300,000 clones appear in this sample, roughly 90% of them only once. Clones ranked in the top ten supply 0.37% of the sample.

Sequenced input: naive CD4+ T cells from PBMCs. This specimen's cell subset or site label, per the study, means: CD45RA+ positively selected. The chain is encoded by TRBV7-3 joined to TRBJ2-3; a confident D gene designation cannot be given. The sequence came from a young man in good health. Some clones in this sample may be carry-over from other donors' samples. The CDR3 is CASSRLGAPTDTQYF. The DNA is as follows: TGTGCCAGCAGCCGCCTGGGCGCTCCCACAGATACGCAGTATTTT.